Below, 5 T cell receptor beta chains from the same sample are listed, as sequenced in a study of cytomegalovirus exposure and HLA in healthy donors. The primer mix had 60 Vbeta and 13 Jbeta primers. TCRdb's copy holds only in-frame clones and misses some; the assay was immunoSEQ multiplex PCR. The table records approximately 150,000 clones, around four fifths of them present only once. The source material was PBMCs. The receptors derive from a woman in her forties or fifties in good health and CMV-seropositive.

J is TRBJ2-5 and V is TRBV7-6; maybe TRBD2 (6 bases). The germline CDR1 and CDR2 sequences are SGHVS and FNYEAQ. Trimming left V 5 bases short and J 1 base short, with 14 bases between. The CDR3 has 15 amino acids. The CDR3 nucleotides read TGTGCCAGCAGCCCTGGAGGGTTAGGCCAAGAGACCCAGTACTTC. Residues: CASSPGGLGQETQYF.

V is TRBV19 and J is TRBJ1-1, with TRBD1 as a possible D gene (5 bases). The CDR3 runs to 16 residues. V dropped 2 bases and J dropped 4 bases, with 17 bases sitting between them. Germline CDR1 is LNHDA and CDR2 is SQIVND (reference sequence). CDR3 region: CASSIYGALSRTEAFF. The CDR3 DNA reads TGTGCCAGTAGTATATATGGGGCTTTATCGCGCACTGAAGCTTTCTTT.

V is TRBV5-1 and J is TRBJ1-3, with 8 bases aligning to TRBD1. Losses at the gene ends were 3 bases for V and 2 bases for J; bases not matched to a gene: 4. This CDR3 spans 15 amino acids. Germline V CDR1 and CDR2: SGHRS, YFSETQ. The DNA of the CDR3 is TGCGCCAGCAGCTCGAAGACAGGGGCTGGAAACACCATATATTTT. It translates to CASSSKTGAGNTIYF.

The chain joins TRBV20-1 to TRBJ1-2; D not resolved. The length of the CDR3 is 11 residues. The germline V gene has CDR1 DFQATT and CDR2 SNEGSKA (reference sequence). V lost 1 base and J 8 bases, leaving 8 bases between the germline ends. The CDR3, as DNA: TGCAGTGCTAGAGGGGTCGGGGGCTACACCTTC. It translates to CSARGVGGYTF.

A remark on this clone: At one boundary the junction diverges from the germline segment, which might be a read error. V usage is TRBV29-1 and J usage is TRBJ1-1; D may be TRBD1 (6 bases). This CDR3 is built from 13 residues. Germline lookup yields CDR1 SQVTM and CDR2 ANQGSEA. This CDR3 is CSGEQGMNTEAFF. CDR3 in DNA: TGCAGCGGTGAACAGGGTATGAACACTGAAGCTTTCTTT.